This paragraph reports one TCR beta chain. Its antigen has not been determined. Within one base of it there is no much larger clone, and no base qualities were kept. These data originate in a study of beta chain features in type 1 diabetes (dated by TCRdb to 2017 to 2018). General notes on the study: Mean age, gender distribution, total cell number and subset yield were not different between patients and healthy donors. A total of some 110 million sorted cells were examined across all samples, and a strong correlation was observed between cell number per subset and RNA yield. In the study, TCRB repertoires of sorted circulating CD4+ T cell subsets from recently diagnosed type 1 diabetes patients were compared with those of matched healthy donors. Naive and central memory subsets were obtained from all 30 or so donors, but regulatory and stem cell-like memory subsets were isolated from only 8 patients and roughly 8 healthy donors. The study at large found these results: In all four CD4+ subsets, TCRB CDR3 length was moderately but significantly shorter in type 1 diabetes patients. Because cDNA rather than genomic DNA was sequenced, highly expressing activated cells could have been over-represented, although no difference in activation and CD3 levels was found between groups. Shorter templates might have been favored by PCR, but patient and control samples were amplified and corrected together, so both groups would have been affected equally by any skew. The naive, central memory and regulatory TCRB repertoires appeared to resemble one another more closely among patients than among healthy donors. At VDJ recombination sites, type 1 diabetes patients had fewer insertions and more deleted nucleotides, which implies abnormalities in thymic rearrangement. Only small numbers of individuals were included in the HLA sub-analyses, which left unresolved whether HLA type had any influence on TCRB rearrangement.

The entire isolated RNA was reverse transcribed using the High Capacity cDNA Reverse Transcription Kit, and thus expressed TCRB transcripts were sequenced. Deep immunoSEQ sequencing was performed on naive, central memory and regulatory T cell samples, with an average of roughly 3.5 million total reads per sample. After sorted cells were lysed in RLT buffer, RNA was extracted with DNase-treated RNeasy Micro or Mini kits, with the choice depending on cell number. Each cell subset was processed separately to prevent cross-contamination, with patient and healthy donor samples processed together. The immunoSEQ multiplex PCR was used to amplify TCRB sequences from cDNA, generating 87-bp fragments that spanned the CDR3 region. Amplicons were sequenced on the Illumina HiSeq platform. The authors' pipeline ran thus. Synthetic template baselines were used to correct PCR bias computationally, reads within Hamming distance 2 were collapsed, and singletons that could not be merged were discarded. Reads were aligned against IMGT so that V, D and J genes, CDR3 length and insertions or deletions at six rearrangement sites could be assigned. Within each subset, clonotype counts were normalized to sorted cell number, after which true diversity and Gini coefficients were computed with the tcR R package. Repertoire sharing was quantified using the overlap coefficient calculated on TCRB nucleotide sequences. Out-of-frame TCRB sequences from naive cells were analyzed as a proxy for the pre-selection repertoire. TCRdb took this table from immuneACCESS and kept in-frame rearrangements with V and J called. Such tables lack part of the clones; where checked against another copy, unresolved V genes explain under half of the gap, and the rest is unexplained. V, J and clone size reflect that table, while D and trimming were determined from the DNA. This sample gives around 250,000 clones in total; about 14% of them show up just once. The ten largest clones take up about 0.019% of the sample.

Each donor gave one peripheral blood draw, approximately 110 mL on average, collected into heparinised tubes. A BD FACSAria II and a panel including CD45RO, CCR7, CD25, CD127, CD95 and CD27 were used to sort naive, central memory, regulatory and stem cell-like memory CD4+ T cells. Every sorted population had a purity above 98%. PBMCs were separated immediately by Lymphoprep density gradient centrifugation and were stained directly, without being cultured. Samples were stained and sorted in pairs, with one healthy donor and one patient per experiment, so that batch effects were minimized. The CDR3 covers 16 residues, taking in both the cysteine and the phenylalanine. Only the CDR3 DNA stays, 48 bases, in frame from base 1. Trimming at the junction amounts to 3 bases on V and 0 bases on J, and the germline ends lie 9 bases apart. The germline V gene specifies SNHLY as CDR1 and FYNNEI as CDR2.

Recombination linked TRBV2 to TRBJ1-6; TRBD1 is possibly the D segment (5 matching bases). Sequenced input: naive CD4+ T cells from blood. The sample's cell subset or site label is to be understood as: true naive CD4+ T cells. The TCR was taken from a man aged 25 to 40 with type 1 diabetes. At the DNA level, the sequence is TGTGCCAGCAGTGAGAACGGGGGCTCCTATAATTCACCCCTCCACTTT. The resulting protein is CASSENGGSYNSPLHF.